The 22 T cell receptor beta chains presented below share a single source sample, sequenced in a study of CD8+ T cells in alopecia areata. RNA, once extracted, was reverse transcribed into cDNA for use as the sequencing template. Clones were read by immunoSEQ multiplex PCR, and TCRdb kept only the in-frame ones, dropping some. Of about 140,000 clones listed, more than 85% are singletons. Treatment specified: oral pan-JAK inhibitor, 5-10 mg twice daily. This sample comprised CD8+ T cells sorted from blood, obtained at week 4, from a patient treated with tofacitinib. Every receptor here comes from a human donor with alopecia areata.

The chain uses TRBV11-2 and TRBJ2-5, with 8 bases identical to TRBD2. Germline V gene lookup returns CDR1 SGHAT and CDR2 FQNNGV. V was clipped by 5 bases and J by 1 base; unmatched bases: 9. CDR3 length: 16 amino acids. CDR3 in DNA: TGTGCCAGCAGCCTCCTAGCGGGCGGACTCCAAGAGACCCAGTACTTC. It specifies CASSLLAGGLQETQYF.

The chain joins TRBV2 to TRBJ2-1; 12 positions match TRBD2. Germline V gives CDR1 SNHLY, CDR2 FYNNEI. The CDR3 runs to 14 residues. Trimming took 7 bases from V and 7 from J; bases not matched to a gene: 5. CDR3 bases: TGTGCCAGCATCCCTAGCGGGGGGGCAAATGAGCAGTTCTTC. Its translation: CASIPSGGANEQFF.

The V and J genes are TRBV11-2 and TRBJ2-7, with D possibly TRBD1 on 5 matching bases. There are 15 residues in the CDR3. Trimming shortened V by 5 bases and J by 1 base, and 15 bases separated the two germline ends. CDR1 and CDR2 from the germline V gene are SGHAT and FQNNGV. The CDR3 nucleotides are TGTGCCAGCAGCCAAGGGGCCGATGGTTCCTACGAGCAGTACTTC. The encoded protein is CASSQGADGSYEQYF.

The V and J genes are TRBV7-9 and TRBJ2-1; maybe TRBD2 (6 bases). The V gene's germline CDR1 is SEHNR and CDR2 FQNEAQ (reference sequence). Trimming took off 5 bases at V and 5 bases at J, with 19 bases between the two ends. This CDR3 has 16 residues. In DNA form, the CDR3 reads TGTGCCAGCAGCGGGGAGGTGTTAATCCTACACAATGAGCAGTTCTTC. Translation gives CASSGEVLILHNEQFF.

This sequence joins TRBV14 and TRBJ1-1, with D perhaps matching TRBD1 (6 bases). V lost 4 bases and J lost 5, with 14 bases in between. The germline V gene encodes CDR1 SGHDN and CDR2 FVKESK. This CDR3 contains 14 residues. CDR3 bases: TGTGCCAGCAGCCTAGGGGGGGTCGGAACTGAAGCTTTCTTT. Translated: CASSLGGVGTEAFF. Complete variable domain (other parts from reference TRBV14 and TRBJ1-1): EAGVTQFPSHSVIEKGQTVTLRCDPISGHDNLYWYRRVMGKEIKFLLHFVKESKQDESGMPNNRFLAERTGGTYSTLKVQPAELEDSGVYFCASSLGGVGTEAFFGQGTRLTVV.

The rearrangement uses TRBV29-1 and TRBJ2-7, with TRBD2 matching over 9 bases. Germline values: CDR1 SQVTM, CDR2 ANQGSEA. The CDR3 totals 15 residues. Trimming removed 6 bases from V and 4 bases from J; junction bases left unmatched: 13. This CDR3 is CSVGLWREGPYEQYF. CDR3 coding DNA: TGCAGCGTGGGGCTATGGCGGGAGGGCCCTTACGAGCAGTACTTC.

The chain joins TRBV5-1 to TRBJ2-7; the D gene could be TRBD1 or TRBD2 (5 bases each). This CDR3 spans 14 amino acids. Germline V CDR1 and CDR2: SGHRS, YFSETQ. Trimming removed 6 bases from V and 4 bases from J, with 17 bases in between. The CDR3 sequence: CASNTVGREYEQYF. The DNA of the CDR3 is TGCGCCAGCAATACCGTCGGCAGGGAGTACGAGCAGTACTTC.

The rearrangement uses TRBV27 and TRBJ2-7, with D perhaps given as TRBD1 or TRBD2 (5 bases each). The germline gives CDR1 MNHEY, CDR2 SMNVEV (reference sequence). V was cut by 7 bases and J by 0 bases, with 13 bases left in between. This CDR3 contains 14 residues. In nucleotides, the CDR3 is TGTGCCAGCACGAGGGACGGAGACTCCTACGAGCAGTACTTC. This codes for CASTRDGDSYEQYF.

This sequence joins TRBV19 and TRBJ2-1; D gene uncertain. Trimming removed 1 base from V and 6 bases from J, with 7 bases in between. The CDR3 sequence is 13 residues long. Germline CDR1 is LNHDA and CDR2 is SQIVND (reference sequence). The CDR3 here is CASSIGTANEQFF. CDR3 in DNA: TGTGCCAGTAGTATAGGTACAGCCAATGAGCAGTTCTTC.

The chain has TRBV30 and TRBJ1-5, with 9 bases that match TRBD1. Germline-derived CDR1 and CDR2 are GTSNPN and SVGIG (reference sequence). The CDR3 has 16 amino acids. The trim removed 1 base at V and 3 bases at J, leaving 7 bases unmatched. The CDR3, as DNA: TGTGCCTGGAGTGCTAAGGGACAGGGTCACAATCAGCCCCAGCATTTT. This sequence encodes CAWSAKGQGHNQPQHF.

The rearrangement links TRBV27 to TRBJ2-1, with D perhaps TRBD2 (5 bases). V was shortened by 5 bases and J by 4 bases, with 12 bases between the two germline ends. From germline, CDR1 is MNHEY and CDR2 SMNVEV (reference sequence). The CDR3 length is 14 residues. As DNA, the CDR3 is TGTGCCAGCAGTCCTGCCGGGATGTACAATGAGCAGTTCTTC. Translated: CASSPAGMYNEQFF.

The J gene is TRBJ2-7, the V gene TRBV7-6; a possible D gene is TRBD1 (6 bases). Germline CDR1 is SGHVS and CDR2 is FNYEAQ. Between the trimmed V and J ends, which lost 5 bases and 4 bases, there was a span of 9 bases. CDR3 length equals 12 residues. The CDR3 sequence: CASSVQGYEQYF. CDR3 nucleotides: TGTGCCAGCAGCGTGCAGGGGTACGAGCAGTACTTC.

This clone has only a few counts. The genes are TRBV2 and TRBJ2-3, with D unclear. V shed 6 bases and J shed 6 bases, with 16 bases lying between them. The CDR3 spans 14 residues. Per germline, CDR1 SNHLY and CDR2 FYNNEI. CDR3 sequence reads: CASSQTDGPDTQYF. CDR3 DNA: TGTGCCAGCAGCCAAACCGACGGGCCGGATACGCAGTATTTT.

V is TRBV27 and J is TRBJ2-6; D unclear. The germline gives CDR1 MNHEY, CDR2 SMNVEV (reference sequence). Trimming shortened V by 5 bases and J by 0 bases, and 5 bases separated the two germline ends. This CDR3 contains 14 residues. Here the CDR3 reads CASSPYSGANVLTF. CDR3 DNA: TGTGCCAGCAGTCCCTACTCTGGGGCCAACGTCCTGACTTTC. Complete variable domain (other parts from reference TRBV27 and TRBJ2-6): EAQVTQNPRYLITVTGKKLTVTCSQNMNHEYMSWYRQDPGLGLRQIYYSMNVEVTDKGDVPEGYKVSRKEKRNFPLILESPSPNQTSLYFCASSPYSGANVLTFGAGSRLTVL.

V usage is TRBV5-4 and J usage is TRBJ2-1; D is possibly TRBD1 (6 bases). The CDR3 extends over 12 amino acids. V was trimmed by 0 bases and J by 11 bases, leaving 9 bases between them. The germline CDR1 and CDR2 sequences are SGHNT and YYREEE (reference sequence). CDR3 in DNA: TGTGCCAGCAGCTTGGCCGGGGACAAGCAGTTCTTC. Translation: CASSLAGDKQFF. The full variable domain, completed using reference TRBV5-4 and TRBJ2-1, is ETGVTQSPTHLIKTRGQQVTLRCSSQSGHNTVSWYQQALGQGPQFIFQYYREEENGRGNFPPRFSGLQFPNYSSELNVNALELDDSALYLCASSLAGDKQFFGPGTRLTVL.

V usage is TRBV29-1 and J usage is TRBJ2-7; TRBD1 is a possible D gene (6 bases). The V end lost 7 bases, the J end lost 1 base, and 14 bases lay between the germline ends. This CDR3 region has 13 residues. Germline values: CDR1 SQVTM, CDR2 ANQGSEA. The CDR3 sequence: CSGIEGVSYEQYF. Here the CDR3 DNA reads TGCAGCGGCATCGAGGGGGTTTCCTACGAGCAGTACTTC.

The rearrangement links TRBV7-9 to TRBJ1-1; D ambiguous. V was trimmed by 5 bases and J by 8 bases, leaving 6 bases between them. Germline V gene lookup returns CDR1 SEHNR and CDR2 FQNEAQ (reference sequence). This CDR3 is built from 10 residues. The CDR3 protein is CASSNNEAFF. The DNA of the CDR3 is TGTGCCAGCAGCAATAACGAAGCTTTCTTT.

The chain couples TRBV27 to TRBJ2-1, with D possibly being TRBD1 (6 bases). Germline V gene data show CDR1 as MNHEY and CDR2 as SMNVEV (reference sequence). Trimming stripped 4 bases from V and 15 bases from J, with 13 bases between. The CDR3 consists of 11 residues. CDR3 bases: TGTGCCAGCAGTTCAACAGGGTTTTTGTTCTTC. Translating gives CASSSTGFLFF.

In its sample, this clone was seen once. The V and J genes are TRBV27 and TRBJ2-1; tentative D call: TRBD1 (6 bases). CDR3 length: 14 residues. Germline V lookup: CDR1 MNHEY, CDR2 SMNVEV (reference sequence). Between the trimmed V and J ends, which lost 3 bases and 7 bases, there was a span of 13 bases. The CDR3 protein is CASSLPGVVNEQFF. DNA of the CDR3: TGTGCCAGCAGTTTGCCAGGGGTGGTAAATGAGCAGTTCTTC.

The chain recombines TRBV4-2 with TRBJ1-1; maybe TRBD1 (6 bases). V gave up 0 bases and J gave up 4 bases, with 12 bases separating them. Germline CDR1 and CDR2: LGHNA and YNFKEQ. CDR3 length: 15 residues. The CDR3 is CASSQDGGSGTEAFF. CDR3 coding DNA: TGTGCCAGCAGCCAAGATGGGGGCTCGGGCACTGAAGCTTTCTTT.

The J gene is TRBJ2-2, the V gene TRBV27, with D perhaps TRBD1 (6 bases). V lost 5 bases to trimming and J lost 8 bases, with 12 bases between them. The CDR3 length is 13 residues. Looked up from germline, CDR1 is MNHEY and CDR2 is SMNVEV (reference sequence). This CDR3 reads CASSPLGAGELFF. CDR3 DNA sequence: TGTGCCAGCAGTCCGCTGGGGGCGGGGGAGCTGTTTTTT.

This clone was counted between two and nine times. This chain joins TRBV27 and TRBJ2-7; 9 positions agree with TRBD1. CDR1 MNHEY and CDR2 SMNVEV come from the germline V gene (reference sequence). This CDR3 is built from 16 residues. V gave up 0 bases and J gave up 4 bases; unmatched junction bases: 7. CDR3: CASSLSITGQGYEQYF. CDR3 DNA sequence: TGTGCCAGCAGTTTATCGATAACGGGACAGGGTTACGAGCAGTACTTC.